This paragraph reports one T cell receptor (beta chain). This specimen comes from a study of shared clonotypes between healthy human individuals. Produced via immunoSEQ multiplex PCR; TCRdb's table is partial and in-frame only. The data contain about a million clones, approximately 76% of them singletons. Germline V gene sequence: CDR1 GTSNPN, CDR2 SVGIG (reference sequence). Trimming took 1 base from V and 3 from J, leaving 17 bases between them. CDR3 length: 16 amino acids. This chain uses TRBV30 with TRBJ2-3; D not resolved. Input material: memory CD4+ T cells sorted from blood. Regarding subset: CD45RA-negative fraction. This TCR was recovered from a man aged 18 to 30 in good health. CDR3 DNA: TGTGCCTGGAGTGGGTGGGCGGCCGCCTCGACAGATACGCAGTATTTT. Translating it yields CAWSGWAAASTDTQYF.